Given below is one T cell receptor beta chain in context. Repertoires were generated with immunoSEQ multiplex PCR, while TCRdb's copy carries only in-frame clones and drops some. Among some 500,000 clones listed, roughly 90% were seen once. Participants' reported clinical history set cohort assignment. V gave up 4 bases and J gave up 5 bases, with 14 bases separating them. The CDR3 is made up of 14 amino acids. The germline V gene has CDR1 SGHVS and CDR2 FNYEAQ. The sample originates from a study of blood T cell repertoires in COVID-19. On the study more broadly: COVID-19 samples collected from the United States, Italy and Spain covered acute and convalescent phases. Sources were T cells, B-cell-depleted T cells, or PBMCs; the material itself was cDNA or gDNA.

The sequence came from a woman between 40 and 50 years old who had recovered from COVID-19. Sequenced input: PBMCs or T cells enriched from blood (not recorded which). The gene calls are TRBV7-6 and TRBJ2-5, with D unclear. In DNA, the CDR3 is TGTGCCAGCAGCTCTAGAAACCCAAGGGAGACCCAGTACTTC. Its translation is CASSSRNPRETQYF.